This TCR beta chain is from a study of blood T cells in healthy people across ages. Points from the study as a whole: In long-lived donors, naive CD4+ cell counts and diversity exceeded those of aged donors.

About this clonotype itself: The target antigen is unknown.

A sample-barcoded 5' primer and a J-beta primer mix were used in a second PCR of about 6 to 12 cycles. TCRdb fed the 5' RACE reads into MiXCR, producing one record per CDR3 protein. The sample contains about 930,000 distinct CDR3 sequences, under 35% of which appear only once. There are 15 residues in the CDR3. Germline V CDR1 and CDR2: SSHAT, FNYEAQ (reference sequence). These data were likewise used in another study, on T cells of mothers and their children.

The sequenced sample consisted of blood. The chain uses TRBV7-7 and TRBJ2-1; TRBD2 might be the D (5 bases). The sequence came from a woman between 35 and 50 years old in good health. CDR3 protein: CAGSIGLSPGNEQFF. CDR3 in DNA: TGTGCTGGCAGCATCGGACTCTCTCCGGGGAATGAGCAGTTCTTC.